The clone carrying this TCR beta chain was seen only a few times. The antigen remains undetermined. The source of the sample is a study of regulatory dendritic cells for organ transplantation. With 0 bases removed from V and 6 bases from J, the gap between germline ends came to 20 bases. CDR1 is KGHSH, CDR2 LQKENI, per germline. This CDR3 region has 17 residues. Sequencing used immunoSEQ multiplex PCR; TCRdb keeps in-frame clones, though not all of them. The table includes some 10,000 clones, about three fifths detected once. CFSE-labeled sorted T cells met regulatory or mature dendritic cells for around 5 days. Memory T cells were CD45RO+, naive were CD45RA+, sorted by FACS. General study results and limits: Memory CD8+ clonal expansion seemed more limited with regulatory than mature dendritic cells.

The clonotype was recovered from a human donor in good health. This rearrangement joins TRBV18 to TRBJ1-1, with a possible D match to TRBD1 (5 bases). Sequencing was done on a sample of naive CD4+ T cells from blood cultured with dendritic cells. Sample subset: CD45RA+ naive T cells. The CDR3 region is CASSPPGRKIGAPEAFF. CDR3 coding DNA: TGTGCCAGCTCACCACCGGGAAGGAAAATAGGGGCTCCTGAAGCTTTCTTT.